This TCR beta chain was obtained from a study of T cell responses to AZD1222 COVID-19 vaccine. Notes on the study in general: Females outnumbered males among donors, who were mostly white British; clonal diversity was possibly underestimated.

This table comes from immunoSEQ multiplex PCR, and its TCRdb copy is limited to in-frame clones, with some not included. The sample lists 130,000 to 150,000 clones; roughly nine tenths were seen once. The CDR3 length is 14 residues. Germline-derived CDR1 and CDR2 are SGDLS and YYNGEE. V dropped 4 bases and J dropped 1 base, with 9 bases sitting between them. In the case of this clone: What it recognizes is unknown.

The chain couples TRBV9 to TRBJ1-3; D gene uncertain. The sample in question was peripheral blood, obtained on day 0 of AZD1222 vaccination. The source is an adult in good health. CDR3 region: CASSTAGSGNTIYF. CDR3 nucleotides: TGTGCCAGCAGCACTGCGGGGTCTGGAAACACCATATATTTT.